One and the same sample provided the 10 T cell receptor beta chains below, sequenced in a study of shared clonotypes between healthy human individuals. CD8 cells regarded as naive lacked CD45RO, were positively chosen for CCR7, and omitted terminally differentiated effector memory CD45RA+ cells. The table came from immunoSEQ multiplex PCR; TCRdb's copy has only in-frame clones and leaves some out. The repertoire has some 2.1 million clones, 85% to 95% of them found once; the top ten carry approximately 1.7%. Sequenced sample: naive CD8+ T cells from PBMCs. The receptors were gathered from a man in his late teens or twenties in good health. Some clones in this sample may be carry-over from other donors' samples.

This clone was counted once. This chain uses TRBV19 with TRBJ2-1; 8 bases map to TRBD2. The V segment lost 3 bases and the J segment 5 bases; nucleotides outside the gene matches: 9. CDR1 and CDR2 (germline): LNHDA, SQIVND (reference sequence). CDR3 length: 16 amino acids. CDR3: CASSIGPGGSNNEQFF. The CDR3 DNA is TGTGCCAGTAGTATCGGTCCGGGGGGGTCTAACAATGAGCAGTTCTTC. The entire variable domain, with the rest obtained from reference TRBV19 and TRBJ2-1, is as follows: DGGITQSPKYLFRKEGQNVTLSCEQNLNHDAMYWYRQDPGQGLRLIYYSQIVNDFQKGDIAEGYSVSREKKESFPLTVTSAQKNPTAFYLCASSIGPGGSNNEQFFGPGTRLTVL.

The chain is built from TRBV21-1 and TRBJ1-5. TRBV21-1 corresponds to a pseudogene. CDR3 size: 16 residues. The CDR3 loop reads CASSKDGRGPNQPQHF. The CDR3 DNA reads TGTGCCAGCAGCAAAGATGGCCGGGGTCCCAATCAGCCCCAGCATTTT.

The rearrangement links TRBV15 to TRBJ1-5; the D is unclear. The CDR3 totals 13 residues. Germline values: CDR1 LNHNV, CDR2 YYDKDF (reference sequence). V lost 5 bases and J 5 bases, leaving 10 bases between the germline ends. CDR3 region: CATSEASHQPQHF. The CDR3 DNA follows: TGTGCCACCAGCGAGGCAAGTCATCAGCCCCAGCATTTT.

This clone was recorded once. This chain connects TRBV6-5 to TRBJ2-7, with D possibly matching TRBD1 (5 bases). CDR1 is MNHEY, CDR2 SVGAGI, per germline. CDR3 size: 13 residues. Trimming left V 5 bases short and J 3 bases short, with 11 bases between. In nucleotides, the CDR3 is TGTGCCAGCAGTACAACAGGATACTACGAGCAGTACTTC. Its protein product is CASSTTGYYEQYF.

The rearrangement links TRBV27 to TRBJ2-7, with 9 bases identical to TRBD1. Germline V gene data show CDR1 as MNHEY and CDR2 as SMNVEV (reference sequence). J was trimmed by 5 bases and V by 8 bases; bases with no gene match: 4. The CDR3 totals 12 residues. CDR3 bases: TGTGCCAGCTGGGGACAGGGCGACGAGCAGTACTTC. Protein: CASWGQGDEQYF.

This chain links TRBV7-9 with TRBJ2-4, with 10 bases aligning to TRBD2. CDR1 and CDR2 from the germline V gene are SEHNR and FQNEAQ (reference sequence). V lost 5 bases to trimming and J lost 0 bases; unmatched junction nucleotides: 4. The CDR3 runs to 16 residues. CDR3 residues: CASSPTSGVAKNIQYF. CDR3 coding DNA: TGTGCCAGCAGCCCAACTAGCGGGGTAGCCAAAAACATTCAGTACTTC.

The V call is TRBV6-1, the J call TRBJ1-1, with D hard to call. CDR1 and CDR2 from the germline V gene are MNHNS and SASEGT. Trimming stripped 1 base from V and 7 bases from J, with 16 bases between. The CDR3 totals 15 residues. CDR3 in amino acids: CASSEEIEPPIEAFF. As DNA, the CDR3 is TGTGCCAGCAGTGAAGAGATAGAACCCCCCATTGAAGCTTTCTTT.

This chain links TRBV5-1 with TRBJ2-3; the D gene is possibly TRBD1 (6 bases). V was pared by 4 bases and J by 4 bases, with 13 bases between. The CDR3 is made up of 14 amino acids. The V gene's germline CDR1 is SGHRS and CDR2 YFSETQ. The CDR3 loop reads CASSLNRQADTQYF. CDR3 bases: TGCGCCAGCAGCCTGAACCGACAGGCAGATACGCAGTATTTT.

V usage is TRBV12-5 and J usage is TRBJ2-5, with a possible D match to TRBD1 (6 bases). Trimming took 3 bases from V and 5 from J, leaving 13 bases between them. There are 14 residues in the CDR3. CDR1 is LGHNT and CDR2 is FRNRAP in the germline V gene. Here the CDR3 DNA reads TGTGCTAGTGGTTTACAAAACAGGGTTGAGACCCAGTACTTC. It yields the protein CASGLQNRVETQYF.

This clone was counted between two and nine times. The chain carries TRBV23-1 and TRBJ2-7; unclear D gene. TRBV23-1 is designated an ORF whose function remains uncertain. The CDR3 totals 15 residues. The V gene lost 2 bases and the J gene lost 1 base, with 12 bases spanning the gap. CDR3 region: CASSQEGNGSYEQYF. In DNA, the CDR3 is TGCGCCAGCAGTCAAGAAGGGAACGGTTCCTACGAGCAGTACTTC.